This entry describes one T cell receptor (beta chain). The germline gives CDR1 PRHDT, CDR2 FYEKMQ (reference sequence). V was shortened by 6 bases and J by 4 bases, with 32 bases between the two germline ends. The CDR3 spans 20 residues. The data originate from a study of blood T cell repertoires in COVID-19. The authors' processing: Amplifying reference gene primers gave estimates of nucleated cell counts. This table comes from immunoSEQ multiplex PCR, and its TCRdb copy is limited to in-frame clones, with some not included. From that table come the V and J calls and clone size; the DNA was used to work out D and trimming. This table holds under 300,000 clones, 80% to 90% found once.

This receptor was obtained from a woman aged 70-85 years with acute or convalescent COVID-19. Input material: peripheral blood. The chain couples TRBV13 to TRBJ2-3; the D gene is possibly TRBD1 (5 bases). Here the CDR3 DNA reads TGTGCCAGCAGTTCTCCGGCGACAGAAGCCTCCAGCTTGGTTGCAGATACGCAGTATTTT. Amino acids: CASSSPATEASSLVADTQYF.